This TCR beta chain was observed in a study of blood T cell repertoires in COVID-19. CDR3 length: 13 residues. Germline CDR1 and CDR2: LGHDT and YNNKEL (reference sequence). Trimming stripped 0 bases from V and 7 bases from J, with 6 bases between. Clinical histories supplied by participants themselves formed the basis of cohort assignment. Original processing notes: From reference gene primer amplification, estimates of nucleated cell counts were derived. Clones were read by immunoSEQ multiplex PCR, and TCRdb kept only the in-frame ones, dropping some. V and J calls and clone size come straight from that table; D and trimming were deduced from the DNA. The repertoire has about 170,000 clones, approximately 87% of them found once; the top ten carry roughly 4.5%.

The sequence was collected from a woman between 50 and 59 years old who had recovered from COVID-19. Sequences were obtained from PBMCs or T cells enriched from blood (not recorded which). V usage is TRBV3-1 (or the pseudogene TRBV3-2) and J usage is TRBJ2-2, with a tentative D call TRBD2 (5 bases). The CDR3 sequence: CASSQEEGGELFF. The CDR3 DNA reads as TGTGCCAGCAGCCAAGAAGAGGGCGGGGAGCTGTTTTTT.